Shown below are 7 T cell receptor beta chains from a single sample sequenced in a study of identical twins. In TCRdb, the 5' RACE reads were re-called with MiXCR into one record per CDR3 protein. The table records under 300,000 distinct CDR3 sequences, 10% to 15% of them present only once. This sample also belongs to another study, concerning yellow fever vaccine responses in identical twins.

Sequenced input: memory (CD45RO+) T cells sorted from blood. Receptors were obtained from a woman between 18 and 29 years old in good health.

The rearrangement links TRBV29-1 to TRBJ1-6; tentative D call: TRBD1 (6 bases). The V gene's germline CDR1 is SQVTM and CDR2 ANQGSEA. The CDR3 covers 13 residues. Deletions cut 7 bases from V and 8 bases from J, with 15 bases between. The CDR3 reads CSASRGTDSPLHF. As DNA, the CDR3 is TGCAGCGCGTCTAGGGGGACCGATTCACCCCTCCACTTT.

This clonotype was counted at least ten times. J is TRBJ2-7 and V is TRBV15; 10 bases agree with TRBD1. The CDR3 runs to 15 residues. V shed 3 bases, J shed 4 bases, and the junction held 6 bases outside the gene matches. From germline, CDR1 is LNHNV and CDR2 YYDKDF (reference sequence). Here the CDR3 DNA reads TGTGCCACCAGCAGTCTAGGGACAGGGGCGTACGAGCAGTACTTC. This codes for CATSSLGTGAYEQYF.

The sample holds many counts of this clonotype. The rearrangement links TRBV3-1 to TRBJ2-7; the match to TRBD2 covers 11 bases. This CDR3 spans 16 amino acids. V shed 1 base and J 3 bases; nucleotides not matched to a gene: 5. The germline V gene encodes CDR1 LGHDT and CDR2 YNNKEL (reference sequence). The CDR3 DNA reads TGTGCCAGCAGCCAAGGAGATAGCGGGAGGGACTACGAGCAGTACTTC. It is translated as CASSQGDSGRDYEQYF.

This clonotype has more than one count but fewer than ten. The gene calls are TRBV30 and TRBJ2-7; 11 nucleotides match TRBD1. V trimming: 3 bases; J trimming: 3 bases; junction bases outside the gene matches: 7. Germline V gives CDR1 GTSNPN, CDR2 SVGIG (reference sequence). This CDR3 has 15 residues. The CDR3 DNA sequence: TGTGCCTGGAGCCCGGGACAGGGGGTTGTCTACGAGCAGTACTTC. Protein sequence: CAWSPGQGVVYEQYF.

This clonotype was counted a few times. The chain recombines TRBV3-1 with TRBJ1-5; D is ambiguous. The CDR3 runs to 13 residues. Germline V gives CDR1 LGHDT, CDR2 YNNKEL (reference sequence). Trimming took off 2 bases at V and 4 bases at J, with 6 bases between the two ends. The CDR3 loop reads CASSQSGNQPQHF. The CDR3 DNA is TGTGCCAGCAGCCAATCAGGTAATCAGCCCCAGCATTTT.

This clonotype was recorded a few times. The chain combines TRBV5-1 with TRBJ2-5; 8 bases are a match to TRBD2. CDR1 is SGHRS, CDR2 YFSETQ, per germline. The CDR3 has 14 residues. With 4 bases clipped from V and 0 bases from J, the junction kept 2 bases outside the gene matches. The CDR3 region has the DNA TGCGCCAGCAGCCCGGGGGGGAACCAAGAGACCCAGTACTTC. Amino acids: CASSPGGNQETQYF.

The rearrangement links TRBV24-1 to TRBJ2-3; 7 positions agree with TRBD1. Germline lookup yields CDR1 KGHDR and CDR2 SFDVKD. The CDR3 runs to 15 residues. The V gene end was trimmed by 4 bases and the J gene end by 2 bases; junction bases not matched to a gene: 5. In DNA, the CDR3 is TGTGCCACCAGTGAGGGTGGGACAGCCACAGATACGCAGTATTTT. This codes for CATSEGGTATDTQYF.